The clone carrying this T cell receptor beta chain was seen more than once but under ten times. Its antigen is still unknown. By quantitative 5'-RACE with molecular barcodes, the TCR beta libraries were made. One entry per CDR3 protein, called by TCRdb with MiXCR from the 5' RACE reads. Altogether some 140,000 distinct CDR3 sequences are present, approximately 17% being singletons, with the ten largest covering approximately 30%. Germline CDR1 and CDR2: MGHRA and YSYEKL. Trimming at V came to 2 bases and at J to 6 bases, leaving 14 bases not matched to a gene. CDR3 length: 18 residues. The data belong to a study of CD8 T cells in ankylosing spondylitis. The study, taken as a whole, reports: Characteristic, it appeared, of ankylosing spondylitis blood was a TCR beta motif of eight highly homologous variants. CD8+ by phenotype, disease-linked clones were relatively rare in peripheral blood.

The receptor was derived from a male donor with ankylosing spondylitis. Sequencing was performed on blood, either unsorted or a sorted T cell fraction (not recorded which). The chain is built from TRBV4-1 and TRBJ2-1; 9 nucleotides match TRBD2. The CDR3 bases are TGCGCCAGCAGCCAAATGGGTAGCGGGAGCTTTTTTCCCAATGAGCAGTTCTTC. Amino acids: CASSQMGSGSFFPNEQFF.